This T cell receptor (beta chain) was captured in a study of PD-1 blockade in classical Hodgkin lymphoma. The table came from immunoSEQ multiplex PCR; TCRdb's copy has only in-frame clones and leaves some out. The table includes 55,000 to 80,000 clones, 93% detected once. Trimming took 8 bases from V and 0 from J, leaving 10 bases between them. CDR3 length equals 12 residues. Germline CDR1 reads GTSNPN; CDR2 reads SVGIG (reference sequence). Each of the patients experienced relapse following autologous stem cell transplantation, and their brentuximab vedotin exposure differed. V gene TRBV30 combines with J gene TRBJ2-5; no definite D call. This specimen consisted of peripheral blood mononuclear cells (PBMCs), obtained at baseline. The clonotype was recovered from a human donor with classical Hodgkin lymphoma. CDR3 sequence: CAAYTNQETQYF. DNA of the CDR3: TGTGCCGCATACACTAACCAAGAGACCCAGTACTTC.